The 32 T cell receptor beta chains below all came from one sample that was sequenced in a study of blood T cell repertoires in COVID-19. Produced via immunoSEQ multiplex PCR; TCRdb's table is partial and in-frame only. The sample lists about 280,000 clones, about 89% occurring once. The sequenced material came from peripheral blood. Receptor source: a woman between 35 and 50 years old who had recovered from COVID-19.

The chain recombines TRBV30 with TRBJ2-3; 13 positions match TRBD2. The J segment lost 3 bases and the V segment lost 8 bases, leaving 2 bases of the junction unmatched. The V gene's germline CDR1 is GTSNPN and CDR2 SVGIG (reference sequence). The CDR3 is 13 amino acids. In nucleotides, the CDR3 is TGTGCCAGGGGACTAGCGGGAACAGATACGCAGTATTTT. Protein product: CARGLAGTDTQYF.

Concerning this clone: The junction departs from the called germline gene at one end, perhaps through a read error. The chain links TRBV3-1 (or the pseudogene TRBV3-2) to TRBJ2-3, with TRBD2 matching over 11 bases. The germline CDR1 and CDR2 sequences are LGHDT and YNNKEL (reference sequence). This CDR3 comprises 15 residues. The CDR3 sequence: CASSPTSGSTDTQYF. The CDR3 nucleotides are TGTGCCAGCAGTCCAACTAGCGGGAGCACGGATACGCAGTATTTT.

J is TRBJ2-1 and V is TRBV3-1 (or the pseudogene TRBV3-2); 8 nucleotides agree with TRBD2. J was trimmed by 6 bases and V by 4 bases; bases with no gene match: 8. This CDR3 contains 15 residues. Germline V gene lookup returns CDR1 LGHDT and CDR2 YNNKEL (reference sequence). The DNA of the CDR3 is TGTGCCAGCAGCCCGGGACTAGTGACTTCCAATGAGCAGTTCTTC. It is translated as CASSPGLVTSNEQFF.

The rearrangement links TRBV4-1 to TRBJ1-6, with D possibly being TRBD1 (6 bases). The CDR3 sequence is 14 residues long. The germline V gene encodes CDR1 MGHRA and CDR2 YSYEKL. Deletions cut 5 bases from V and 8 bases from J, with 13 bases between. This chain's CDR3 is CASSARQEDSPLHF. The CDR3 nucleotides read TGCGCCAGCAGCGCCCGACAGGAGGATTCACCCCTCCACTTT.

This chain joins TRBV19 and TRBJ1-5, with 11 positions matching TRBD1. V dropped 7 bases and J dropped 0; count of bases not matched to a gene: 17. The CDR3 sequence is 20 residues long. CDR1 is LNHDA, CDR2 SQIVND, per germline (reference sequence). CDR3: CASTPGMGQGVPNSNQPQHF. CDR3 coding DNA: TGTGCCAGTACCCCTGGTATGGGACAGGGGGTGCCTAATAGCAATCAGCCCCAGCATTTT.

CDR3 loop: CASHPGGGNNEQFF. CDR3 DNA: TGTGCCAGCCACCCAGGGGGCGGCAACAATGAGCAGTTCTTC. The chain couples TRBV19 to TRBJ2-1; TRBD1 matches at 8 bases. The CDR3 totals 14 residues. Germline V gene lookup returns CDR1 LNHDA and CDR2 SQIVND (reference sequence). V gave up 9 bases and J gave up 5 bases; unmatched junction bases: 9.

The chain carries TRBV28 and TRBJ2-7; TRBD2 is a possible D gene (6 bases). Germline values: CDR1 MDHEN, CDR2 SYDVKM. The V and J ends lost 8 bases and 2 bases respectively, with 13 bases between them. The CDR3 runs to 13 residues. The CDR3 DNA reads as TGTGCCAGCTACCGGGACTTTGCCTACGAGCAGTACTTC. Its protein product is CASYRDFAYEQYF.

This chain connects TRBV20-1 to TRBJ1-4; the D gene is possibly TRBD1 (5 bases). CDR3 length: 14 amino acids. The germline CDR1 and CDR2 sequences are DFQATT and SNEGSKA (reference sequence). V lost 3 bases and J 3 bases, leaving 11 bases between the germline ends. The CDR3 loop is CSASWGIANEKLFF. The CDR3 DNA follows: TGCAGTGCTAGTTGGGGCATAGCTAATGAAAAACTGTTTTTT.

The genes are TRBV11-2 and TRBJ1-1, with TRBD1 matching over 10 bases. J gave up 5 bases and V 1 base, and 16 bases lay outside the gene matches. Germline CDR1 and CDR2: SGHAT and FQNNGV. This CDR3 contains 19 residues. The CDR3 sequence is CASSLGNPNRDRGWTEAFF. CDR3 coding DNA: TGTGCCAGCAGCTTAGGGAACCCGAACCGGGACAGGGGCTGGACTGAAGCTTTCTTT.

The CDR3 nucleotides read TGTGCCAGCAGGACGTTGGGGAGAGGCTACGAGCAGTACTTC. It translates to CASRTLGRGYEQYF. This sequence joins TRBV27 and TRBJ2-7; maybe TRBD2 (5 bases). CDR1 and CDR2 from the germline V gene are MNHEY and SMNVEV (reference sequence). The CDR3 length is 14 residues. The ends were cut back, 6 bases at V and 3 bases at J, with 15 bases in the middle.

V gene TRBV7-9 combines with J gene TRBJ2-1; 12 positions agree with TRBD1. Germline V gives CDR1 SEHNR, CDR2 FQNEAQ (reference sequence). The CDR3 covers 15 residues. The ends lost 5 bases at V and 8 bases at J; junction bases unmatched: 7. The CDR3 DNA reads as TGTGCCAGCAGCGTCGGGACAGGGGGCATCGATGAGCAGTTCTTC. It codes for CASSVGTGGIDEQFF.

V is TRBV6-5 and J is TRBJ2-2, with TRBD1 matching 7 bases. The CDR3 runs to 14 residues. CDR1 and CDR2 from the germline V gene are MNHEY and SVGAGI. J lost 3 bases, V lost 6 bases, and 4 bases had no gene match. The CDR3 DNA sequence: TGTGCCAGCAGGATAGGGGGCTACACCGGGGAGCTGTTTTTT. It specifies CASRIGGYTGELFF.

This chain links TRBV10-1 with TRBJ2-1; 11 nucleotides line up with TRBD2. The CDR3 spans 15 residues. V was pared by 2 bases and J by 7 bases, with 4 bases of the junction left unmatched. CDR1 and CDR2 from the germline V gene are WNHNN and SYGVQD (reference sequence). The CDR3 DNA is TGCGCCAGCAGTGAGGCTAGCGGGAGGTTGAATGAGCAGTTCTTC. Translating gives CASSEASGRLNEQFF.

The V and J genes are TRBV5-1 and TRBJ2-4; 8 nucleotides agree with TRBD1. The V gene end was trimmed by 4 bases and the J gene end by 5 bases; junction bases not matched to a gene: 8. The CDR3 extends over 15 amino acids. Germline V gene lookup returns CDR1 SGHRS and CDR2 YFSETQ. CDR3 amino acids: CASSLMTGAENIQYF. CDR3 DNA: TGCGCCAGCAGCCTTATGACAGGGGCGGAAAACATTCAGTACTTC.

The chain recombines TRBV28 with TRBJ1-1, with 9 nucleotides matching TRBD1. The CDR3 has 15 residues. The V segment lost 8 bases and the J segment 0 bases; nucleotides outside the gene matches: 7. CDR1 and CDR2 (germline): MDHEN, SYDVKM. The CDR3 DNA reads as TGTGCCAGCGGAGACAGGGGGAGAATGAACACTGAAGCTTTCTTT. Amino acid sequence: CASGDRGRMNTEAFF.

The chain links TRBV30 to TRBJ2-2; tentative D call: TRBD2 (6 bases). There are 15 residues in the CDR3. Between the trimmed V and J ends, which lost 2 bases and 7 bases, there was a span of 17 bases. Germline CDR1 is GTSNPN and CDR2 is SVGIG (reference sequence). The CDR3 loop is CAWSIPGDLGGELFF. The CDR3 DNA follows: TGTGCCTGGAGTATCCCGGGGGATCTAGGCGGGGAGCTGTTTTTT.

The V and J genes are TRBV29-1 and TRBJ2-1; D ambiguous. Germline values: CDR1 SQVTM, CDR2 ANQGSEA. V lost 2 bases, J lost 3 bases, and 2 bases lay in between. There are 11 residues in the CDR3. The CDR3 DNA reads TGCAGCGTTGAACACTACAATGAGCAGTTCTTC. Protein sequence: CSVEHYNEQFF.

The chain is built from TRBV3-1 (or the pseudogene TRBV3-2) and TRBJ1-3; 7 bases map to TRBD1. CDR1 and CDR2 (germline): LGHDT, YNNKEL (reference sequence). This CDR3 is 16 amino acids long. V was pared by 3 bases and J by 0 bases, with 5 bases of the junction left unmatched. The CDR3 reads CASSHHGTDSGNTIYF. The CDR3 nucleotides are TGTGCCAGCAGCCACCACGGGACAGACTCTGGAAACACCATATATTTT.

The chain is built from TRBV24-1 and TRBJ2-3, with TRBD2 identical over 9 bases. The CDR3 spans 20 residues. CDR1 KGHDR and CDR2 SFDVKD come from the germline V gene. The V segment lost 3 bases and the J segment 1 base; nucleotides outside the gene matches: 16. The CDR3 DNA sequence: TGTGCCACCAGTGATCCTGGGGTTCGCGGGAGGGCCGGGGGCACAGATACGCAGTATTTT. It yields the protein CATSDPGVRGRAGGTDTQYF.

This chain joins TRBV28 and TRBJ2-5, with 9 bases identical to TRBD1. The CDR3 is 14 amino acids. Looked up from germline, CDR1 is MDHEN and CDR2 is SYDVKM. V gave up 3 bases and J gave up 5 bases; unmatched junction bases: 4. The CDR3 coding sequence is TGTGCCAGCAGTTTCACAGGGGGCCGGGAGACCCAGTACTTC. Protein product: CASSFTGGRETQYF.

J is TRBJ1-4 and V is TRBV2; a weak D match, TRBD1 (6 bases). The CDR3 totals 17 residues. V was shortened by 5 bases and J by 5 bases, with 21 bases between the two germline ends. Germline V gene data show CDR1 as SNHLY and CDR2 as FYNNEI. CDR3 nucleotide sequence: TGTGCCAGCAGTAAGCGGGGGGCTCAAGTCAACAATGAAAAACTGTTTTTT. Translated: CASSKRGAQVNNEKLFF.

The J gene is TRBJ2-3, the V gene TRBV11-2; 12 bases match TRBD2. After removal of 5 bases from V and 4 bases from J, the junction contained 7 bases not matched to a gene. Germline V lookup: CDR1 SGHAT, CDR2 FQNNGV. CDR3 size: 16 residues. The CDR3 region is CASSLRTSGTSDTQYF. The CDR3 coding sequence is TGTGCCAGCAGCCTCAGGACTAGCGGGACGTCAGATACGCAGTATTTT. Looking up the rest from reference TRBV11-2 and TRBJ2-3 gives the full variable domain: EAGVAQSPRYKIIEKRQSVAFWCNPISGHATLYWYQQILGQGPKLLIQFQNNGVVDDSQLPKDRFSAERLKGVDSTLKIQPAKLEDSAVYLCASSLRTSGTSDTQYFGPGTRLTVL.

This chain connects TRBV3-1 (or the pseudogene TRBV3-2) to TRBJ2-2, with 8 positions matching TRBD1. With V trimmed by 3 bases and J by 6 bases, 6 bases remained unmatched. This CDR3 has 15 residues. Germline V CDR1 and CDR2: LGHDT, YNNKEL (reference sequence). In nucleotides, the CDR3 is TGTGCCAGCAGCCATCGGACAGGGTTGTCCGGGGAGCTGTTTTTT. Translated, it gives CASSHRTGLSGELFF.

The chain combines TRBV27 with TRBJ2-5; 8 bases align to TRBD2. CDR3 size: 14 residues. After removal of 5 bases from V and 6 bases from J, the junction contained 8 bases not matched to a gene. Germline V gene data show CDR1 as MNHEY and CDR2 as SMNVEV (reference sequence). The CDR3 loop is CASSALGGRQTQYF. The CDR3, as DNA: TGTGCCAGCAGTGCCCTCGGCGGGAGGCAGACCCAGTACTTC.

This chain links TRBV11-3 with TRBJ2-7, with TRBD1 matching over 8 bases. The germline CDR1 and CDR2 sequences are SGHNT and YENEEA. V lost 5 bases, J lost 3 bases, and 6 bases stayed unmatched. The CDR3 is 14 residues long. The DNA for the CDR3 is TGTGCCAGCAGCCAGGGACAGGACCACTACGAGCAGTACTTC. Amino acids: CASSQGQDHYEQYF.

This sequence joins TRBV6-5 and TRBJ2-7, with D perhaps matching TRBD1 (6 bases). The CDR3 is 14 residues long. V shed 6 bases and J shed 6 bases, with 18 bases lying between them. Germline assignment: CDR1 MNHEY and CDR2 SVGAGI. The CDR3 spells CASRPRGGLTEQYF. CDR3 bases: TGTGCCAGCAGACCCCGTGGGGGCCTGACCGAGCAGTACTTC.

The chain employs TRBV19 and TRBJ1-5; unclear D gene. The V gene lost 8 bases and the J gene lost 6 bases, with 20 bases spanning the gap. CDR1 and CDR2 from the germline V gene are LNHDA and SQIVND (reference sequence). The CDR3 length is 15 residues. The CDR3 reads CASGTEPGNPQPQHF. Written as DNA, the CDR3 is TGTGCCAGTGGTACAGAACCGGGGAATCCTCAGCCCCAGCATTTT.

J is TRBJ2-5 and V is TRBV7-8; TRBD2 is a possible D gene (6 bases). Germline CDR1 SGHVS, CDR2 FQNEAQ. The length of the CDR3 is 15 residues. Trimming shortened V by 5 bases and J by 1 base, and 14 bases separated the two germline ends. Here the CDR3 DNA reads TGTGCCAGCAGCAGAACGGGACTGCTCCAAGAGACCCAGTACTTC. The encoded protein is CASSRTGLLQETQYF.

CDR3: CASSRGAQETQYF. CDR3 DNA: TGTGCCAGCAGCCGGGGGGCCCAAGAGACCCAGTACTTC. V gene TRBV5-4 combines with J gene TRBJ2-5, with D possibly matching TRBD2 (7 bases). Per the germline V gene, CDR1 is SGHNT and CDR2 is YYREEE (reference sequence). The germline V and J ends were trimmed by 4 bases and 1 base, with 8 bases remaining between them. This CDR3 is 13 amino acids long.

This clone was seen a single time. The V call is TRBV20-1, the J call TRBJ2-4, with 11 bases that match TRBD2. With V trimmed by 3 bases and J by 3 bases, 13 bases remained unmatched. Germline V gives CDR1 DFQATT, CDR2 SNEGSKA (reference sequence). The CDR3 covers 18 residues. CDR3 in amino acids: CSASPGTSGLVGKNIQYF. CDR3 nucleotides: TGCAGTGCTAGTCCCGGGACTAGCGGCCTAGTAGGCAAAAACATTCAGTACTTC.

The V call is TRBV9, the J call TRBJ2-3, with 7 bases aligning to TRBD2. Germline V CDR1 and CDR2: SGDLS, YYNGEE. The J segment lost 2 bases and the V segment lost 4 bases, leaving 7 bases of the junction unmatched. This CDR3 region has 15 residues. The CDR3 loop reads CASSPGGRNTDTQYF. The CDR3 nucleotides read TGTGCCAGCAGCCCGGGGGGACGGAACACAGATACGCAGTATTTT.

The chain is built from TRBV11-1 and TRBJ1-3; D gene unclear. V was trimmed by 2 bases and J by 1 base, leaving 9 bases between them. The CDR3 consists of 15 residues. The germline V gene has CDR1 SGHAT and CDR2 FQDESV (reference sequence). The CDR3 DNA sequence: TGTGCCAGCAGCTTATCATCGGGGTCTGGAAACACCATATATTTT. Its protein product is CASSLSSGSGNTIYF.